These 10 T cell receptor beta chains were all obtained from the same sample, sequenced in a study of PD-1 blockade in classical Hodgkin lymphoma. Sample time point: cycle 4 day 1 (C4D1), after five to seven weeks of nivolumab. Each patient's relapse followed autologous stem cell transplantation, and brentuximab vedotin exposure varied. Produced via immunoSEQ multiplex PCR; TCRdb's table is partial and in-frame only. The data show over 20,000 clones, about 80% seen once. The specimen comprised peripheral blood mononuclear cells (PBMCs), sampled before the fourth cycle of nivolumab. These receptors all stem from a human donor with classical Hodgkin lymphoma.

CDR3 sequence reads: CASSLVSLNRVTSYEQYF. For the CDR3, the DNA is TGCGCCAGCAGCTTGGTTTCGTTGAACAGGGTCACCTCCTACGAGCAGTACTTC. The rearrangement joins TRBV5-1 to TRBJ2-7; TRBD1 is a possible D gene (6 bases). The V end was cut by 0 bases, the J end by 0 bases, with 19 bases between. This CDR3 has 18 amino acids. Germline V lookup: CDR1 SGHRS, CDR2 YFSETQ.

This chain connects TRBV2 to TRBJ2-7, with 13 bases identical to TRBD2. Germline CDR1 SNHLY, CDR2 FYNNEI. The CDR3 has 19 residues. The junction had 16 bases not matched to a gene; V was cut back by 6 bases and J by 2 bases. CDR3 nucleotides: TGTGCCAGCAGGGGACAGGGAAGGACTAGCGGGAGTAGGACCTACGAGCAGTACTTC. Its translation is CASRGQGRTSGSRTYEQYF. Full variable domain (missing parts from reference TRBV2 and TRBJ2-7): EPEVTQTPSHQVTQMGQEVILRCVPISNHLYFYWYRQILGQKVEFLVSFYNNEISEKSEIFDDQFSVERPDGSNFTLKIRSTKLEDSAMYFCASRGQGRTSGSRTYEQYFGPGTRLTVT.

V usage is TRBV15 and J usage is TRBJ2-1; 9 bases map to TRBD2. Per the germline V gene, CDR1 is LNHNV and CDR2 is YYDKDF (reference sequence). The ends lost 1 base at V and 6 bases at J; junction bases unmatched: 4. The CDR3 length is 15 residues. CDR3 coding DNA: TGTGCCACCAGCAGAGTAGGACTAGCGTCCAATGAGCAGTTCTTC. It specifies CATSRVGLASNEQFF.

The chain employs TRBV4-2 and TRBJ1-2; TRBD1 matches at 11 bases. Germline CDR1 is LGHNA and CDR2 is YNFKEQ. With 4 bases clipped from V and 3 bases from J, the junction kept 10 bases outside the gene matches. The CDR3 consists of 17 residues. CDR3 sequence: CASSPWTGGDRDYGYTF. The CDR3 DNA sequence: TGTGCCAGCAGCCCCTGGACAGGGGGCGATCGGGACTATGGCTACACCTTC.

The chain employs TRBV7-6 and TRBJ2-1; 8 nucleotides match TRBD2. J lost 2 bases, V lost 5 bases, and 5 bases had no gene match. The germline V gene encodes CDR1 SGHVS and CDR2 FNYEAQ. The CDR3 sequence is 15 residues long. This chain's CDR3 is CASSKFSGTYNEQFF. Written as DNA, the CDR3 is TGTGCCAGCAGCAAGTTTAGCGGGACCTACAATGAGCAGTTCTTC.

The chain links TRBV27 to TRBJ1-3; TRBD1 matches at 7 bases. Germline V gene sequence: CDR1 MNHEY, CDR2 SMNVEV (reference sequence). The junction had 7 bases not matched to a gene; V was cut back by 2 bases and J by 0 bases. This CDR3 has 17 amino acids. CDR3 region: CASSLRAGGDSGNTIYF. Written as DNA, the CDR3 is TGTGCCAGCAGTTTACGGGCAGGGGGGGACTCTGGAAACACCATATATTTT.

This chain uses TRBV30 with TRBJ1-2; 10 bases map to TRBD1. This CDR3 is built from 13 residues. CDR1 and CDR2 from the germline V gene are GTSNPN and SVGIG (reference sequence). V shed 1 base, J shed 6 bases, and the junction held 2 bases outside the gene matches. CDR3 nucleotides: TGTGCCTGGAGTGCCGGGACAGGGGATGGCTACACCTTC. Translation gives CAWSAGTGDGYTF.

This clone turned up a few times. The CDR3 region is CASSRGGGRETQYF. CDR3 nucleotide sequence: TGTGCCAGCAGCCGGGGGGGAGGGAGAGAGACCCAGTACTTC. The V gene is TRBV5-4, the J gene TRBJ2-5, with 8 bases that match TRBD2. CDR1 and CDR2 (germline): SGHNT, YYREEE (reference sequence). This CDR3 region has 14 residues. V gave up 4 bases and J gave up 4 bases; unmatched junction bases: 6. The full variable domain, its missing parts supplied by reference TRBV5-4 and TRBJ2-5, is ETGVTQSPTHLIKTRGQQVTLRCSSQSGHNTVSWYQQALGQGPQFIFQYYREEENGRGNFPPRFSGLQFPNYSSELNVNALELDDSALYLCASSRGGGRETQYFGPGTRLLVL.

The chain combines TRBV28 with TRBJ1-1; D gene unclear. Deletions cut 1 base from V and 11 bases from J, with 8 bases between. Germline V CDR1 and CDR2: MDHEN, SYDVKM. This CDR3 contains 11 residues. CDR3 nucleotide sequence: TGTGCCAGCAGTTTATTTTCGGGTGCTTTCTTT. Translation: CASSLFSGAFF.

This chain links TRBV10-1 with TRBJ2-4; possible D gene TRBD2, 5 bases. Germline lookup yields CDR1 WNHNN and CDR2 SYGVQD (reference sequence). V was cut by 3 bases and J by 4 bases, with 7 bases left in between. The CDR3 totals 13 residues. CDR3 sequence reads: CASSDRTKNIQYF. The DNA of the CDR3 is TGCGCCAGCAGTGACCGGACTAAAAACATTCAGTACTTC.